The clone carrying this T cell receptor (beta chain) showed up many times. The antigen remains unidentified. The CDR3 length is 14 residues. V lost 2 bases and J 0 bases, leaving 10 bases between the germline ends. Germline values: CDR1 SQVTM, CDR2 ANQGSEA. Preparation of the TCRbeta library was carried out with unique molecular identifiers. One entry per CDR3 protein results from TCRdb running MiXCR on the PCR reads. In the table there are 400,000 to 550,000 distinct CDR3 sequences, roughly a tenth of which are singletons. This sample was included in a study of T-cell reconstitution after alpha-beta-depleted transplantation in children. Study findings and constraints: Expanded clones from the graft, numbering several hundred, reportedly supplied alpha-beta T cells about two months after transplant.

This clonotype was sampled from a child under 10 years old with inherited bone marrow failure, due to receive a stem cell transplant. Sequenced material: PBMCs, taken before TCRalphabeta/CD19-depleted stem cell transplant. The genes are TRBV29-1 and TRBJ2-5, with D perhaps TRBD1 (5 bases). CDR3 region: CSVETGLYQETQYF. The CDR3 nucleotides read TGCAGCGTTGAAACAGGCTTGTACCAAGAGACCCAGTACTTC.